The rows below give T cell receptor beta chains drawn from one sample of a study of T cells in Graves' hyperthyroidism and ophthalmopathy. MiXCR, applied by TCRdb to the multiplex PCR reads, yields one record per CDR3 protein. The data show 400,000 or so distinct CDR3 sequences, 11% to 15% seen once. Material for sequencing was blood. These receptors originate from a man in his fifties with Graves' ophthalmopathy. The CDR3 runs from the conserved cysteine through the conserved F or W. A D gene is named only where the DNA matches it firmly. Clone size is not always given. Where it is, it says once, few, many or a class for expanded clones.

CDR3aa | CDR3nt | d_gene | len | j_gene | v_gene | abundance
CASSLVWGQGKYNEQFF | TGCGCCAGCAGCTTGGTCTGGGGACAGGGGAAATACAATGAGCAGTTCTTC | TRBD1 | 17 | TRBJ2-1 | TRBV5-1 | many
CASSQDRTSSYEQYF | TGTGCCAGCAGCCAAGATCGCACCAGCTCCTACGAGCAGTACTTC | - | 15 | TRBJ2-7 | TRBV14 | -
CSVAAAGPRTDTQYF | TGCAGCGTCGCGGCCGCGGGGCCGCGCACAGATACGCAGTATTTT | - | 15 | TRBJ2-3 | TRBV29-1 | many
CASSLVGQGASVDIQYF | TGTGCCAGCAGCTTAGTCGGACAGGGGGCATCGGTGGACATTCAGTACTTC | TRBD1 | 17 | TRBJ2-4 | TRBV7-8 | many
CASSHWTNEKLFF | TGTGCCAGCAGCCATTGGACTAATGAAAAACTGTTTTTT | - | 13 | TRBJ1-4 | TRBV7-8 | many
CASSLVAGTGTPLHF | TGCGCCAGCAGCTTGGTGGCAGGGACAGGGACACCCCTCCACTTT | TRBD1 | 15 | TRBJ1-6 | TRBV5-1 | few
CASSPRTGYEKLFF | TGTGCCAGCAGCCCTCGGACAGGGTATGAAAAACTGTTTTTT | TRBD1 | 14 | TRBJ1-4 | TRBV3-1 | many
CASSIRQRSSGELFF | TGTGCCAGTAGTATAAGACAGCGAAGCTCCGGGGAGCTGTTTTTT | - | 15 | TRBJ2-2 | TRBV3-1 | few
CAWNGPYYEQYF | TGTGCCTGGAACGGACCCTACTACGAGCAGTACTTC | - | 12 | TRBJ2-7 | TRBV30 | many
CASRNTTGRSKNIQYF | TGTGCCAGCAGGAACACGACAGGGCGCTCCAAAAACATTCAGTACTTC | TRBD1 | 16 | TRBJ2-4 | TRBV11-2 | many
CASSFPVPTGELFF | TGTGCCAGCAGTTTTCCAGTTCCTACCGGGGAGCTGTTTTTT | - | 14 | TRBJ2-2 | TRBV12-3/TRBV12-4 | many
CAIRDSGSSYNEQFF | TGTGCCATCAGGGATAGCGGGAGTTCCTACAATGAGCAGTTCTTC | TRBD2 | 15 | TRBJ2-1 | TRBV10-3 | -
CASSLQASPSYEQYF | TGTGCCAGCAGCTTACAGGCCTCCCCCTCCTACGAGCAGTACTTC | - | 15 | TRBJ2-7 | TRBV7-2 | many
CASSLAGESTDTQYF | TGTGCCAGCAGCTTGGCAGGGGAAAGCACAGATACGCAGTATTTT | - | 15 | TRBJ2-3 | TRBV5-4 | many
CASSVDSGRANEQFF | TGTGCCAGCAGTGTAGATAGCGGGAGGGCTAATGAGCAGTTCTTC | TRBD2 | 15 | TRBJ2-1 | TRBV2 | many
CSARDAVGTAKNIQYF | TGCAGTGCTAGAGATGCGGTGGGTACAGCCAAAAACATTCAGTACTTC | - | 16 | TRBJ2-4 | TRBV20-1 | -
CASSSAGGAEQYF | TGTGCCAGCAGCTCGGCGGGAGGTGCTGAGCAGTACTTC | TRBD2 | 13 | TRBJ2-7 | TRBV6-1 | many
CSVEHPRGLNTEAFF | TGCAGCGTTGAACATCCGCGGGGGCTGAACACTGAAGCTTTCTTT | - | 15 | TRBJ1-1 | TRBV29-1 | many
CASSLYGVNYGYTF | TGTGCCAGCAGTTTGTACGGGGTTAACTATGGCTACACCTTC | - | 14 | TRBJ1-2 | TRBV6-1 | -
CSARDSYTDTQYF | TGCAGTGCTAGAGATTCCTACACAGATACGCAGTATTTT | - | 13 | TRBJ2-3 | TRBV20-1 | many
CASSLRQAPSTQYF | TGTGCCAGCAGCTTAAGACAGGCCCCGTCGACCCAGTACTTC | - | 14 | TRBJ2-5 | TRBV7-2 | -
CASSFTDRVNYGYTF | TGTGCCAGCAGTTTTACCGACAGGGTTAACTATGGCTACACCTTC | TRBD1 | 15 | TRBJ1-2 | TRBV6-1 | many
CSARELAELSDTQYF | TGCAGTGCTAGAGAACTAGCGGAGCTTTCAGATACGCAGTATTTT | TRBD2 | 15 | TRBJ2-3 | TRBV20-1 | many
CSARYFGESQETQYF | TGCAGTGCTAGATATTTCGGGGAATCCCAAGAGACCCAGTACTTC | - | 15 | TRBJ2-5 | TRBV20-1 | many
CASSYRRQGRGSGNTIYF | TGTGCCAGCAGTTACCGTAGACAGGGACGCGGCTCTGGAAACACCATATATTTT | TRBD1 | 18 | TRBJ1-3 | TRBV6-9 | -
CASGLWEANTQYF | TGTGCTAGTGGTTTGTGGGAGGCGAATACGCAGTATTTT | - | 13 | TRBJ2-3 | TRBV12-5 | many
CASSIGQTSNQPQHF | TGTGCCAGTAGTATAGGGCAGACTAGCAATCAGCCCCAGCATTTT | - | 15 | TRBJ1-5 | TRBV19 | -
CASSLARTPNNEQFF | TGCGCCAGCAGCTTGGCCAGGACTCCGAACAATGAGCAGTTCTTC | - | 15 | TRBJ2-1 | TRBV5-1 | few
CASSPIAGVETQYF | TGTGCCAGCTCACCAATAGCGGGAGTGGAGACCCAGTACTTC | TRBD2 | 14 | TRBJ2-5 | TRBV18 | many
CASSLDPSDTDTQYF | TGTGCCAGCAGTTTAGATCCTAGCGACACAGATACGCAGTATTTT | - | 15 | TRBJ2-3 | TRBV12-3/TRBV12-4 | many
CASSLGSGAGGYNEQFF | TGTGCCAGCAGCCTCGGCTCTGGGGCAGGGGGGTACAATGAGCAGTTCTTC | - | 17 | TRBJ2-1 | TRBV7-9 | many
CASSPDLRRGDGYTF | TGTGCCAGCTCACCAGACTTAAGGAGGGGTGATGGCTACACCTTC | - | 15 | TRBJ1-2 | TRBV18 | many
CASRALAPTNEKLFF | TGTGCCAGCAGGGCACTGGCCCCAACTAATGAAAAACTGTTTTTT | - | 15 | TRBJ1-4 | TRBV7-9 | many
CASSELYPGEQYF | TGCGCCAGCAGTGAGTTATACCCCGGCGAGCAGTACTTC | - | 13 | TRBJ2-7 | TRBV10-1 | -
CASSRQGRGTEAFF | TGTGCCAGCAGCCGACAGGGGAGAGGGACTGAAGCTTTCTTT | TRBD1 | 14 | TRBJ1-1 | TRBV14 | -
CSAGPDNVHEQYF | TGCAGCGCCGGACCCGATAATGTCCACGAGCAGTACTTC | - | 13 | TRBJ2-7 | TRBV29-1 | -
CASSLKAGRNEQFF | TGCGCCAGCAGCTTGAAGGCGGGGAGAAATGAGCAGTTCTTC | - | 14 | TRBJ2-1 | TRBV5-1 | many
CATNPAGLARGFYNEQFF | TGTGCCACCAATCCTGCCGGGCTTGCCAGGGGGTTCTACAATGAGCAGTTCTTC | TRBD1 | 18 | TRBJ2-1 | TRBV2 | many
CASSLLGSSTDTQYF | TGTGCCAGTAGCCTACTCGGGTCTAGCACAGATACGCAGTATTTT | - | 15 | TRBJ2-3 | TRBV19 | -
CASRRGQGIYGYTF | TGTGCCAGCAGGCGGGGACAGGGAATCTATGGCTACACCTTC | TRBD1 | 14 | TRBJ1-2 | TRBV6-1 | many
CASSLRTSPLHF | TGTGCCAGCAGTTTACGAACCTCACCCCTCCACTTT | - | 12 | TRBJ1-6 | TRBV27 | few
CASSLDGLMNKYNEAFF | TGCGCCAGCAGCTTGGATGGATTGATGAACAAATACAATGAAGCTTTCTTT | - | 17 | TRBJ1-1 | TRBV5-1 | many
CASSGTIGQPQHF | TGTGCCAGCAGCGGGACAATTGGCCAGCCCCAGCATTTT | - | 13 | TRBJ1-5 | TRBV6-1 | few
CASSNKGVGQGKDEQYF | TGTGCCAGTAGTAATAAAGGGGTGGGACAGGGGAAGGACGAGCAGTACTTC | TRBD1 | 17 | TRBJ2-7 | TRBV19 | -
CASSHPAGANSPLHF | TGTGCCAGCAGTCATCCAGCAGGGGCTAATTCACCCCTCCACTTT | - | 15 | TRBJ1-6 | TRBV25-1 | -
CSARGTSGNEQFF | TGCAGTGCTAGAGGGACTAGCGGCAATGAGCAGTTCTTC | TRBD2 | 13 | TRBJ2-1 | TRBV20-1 | few